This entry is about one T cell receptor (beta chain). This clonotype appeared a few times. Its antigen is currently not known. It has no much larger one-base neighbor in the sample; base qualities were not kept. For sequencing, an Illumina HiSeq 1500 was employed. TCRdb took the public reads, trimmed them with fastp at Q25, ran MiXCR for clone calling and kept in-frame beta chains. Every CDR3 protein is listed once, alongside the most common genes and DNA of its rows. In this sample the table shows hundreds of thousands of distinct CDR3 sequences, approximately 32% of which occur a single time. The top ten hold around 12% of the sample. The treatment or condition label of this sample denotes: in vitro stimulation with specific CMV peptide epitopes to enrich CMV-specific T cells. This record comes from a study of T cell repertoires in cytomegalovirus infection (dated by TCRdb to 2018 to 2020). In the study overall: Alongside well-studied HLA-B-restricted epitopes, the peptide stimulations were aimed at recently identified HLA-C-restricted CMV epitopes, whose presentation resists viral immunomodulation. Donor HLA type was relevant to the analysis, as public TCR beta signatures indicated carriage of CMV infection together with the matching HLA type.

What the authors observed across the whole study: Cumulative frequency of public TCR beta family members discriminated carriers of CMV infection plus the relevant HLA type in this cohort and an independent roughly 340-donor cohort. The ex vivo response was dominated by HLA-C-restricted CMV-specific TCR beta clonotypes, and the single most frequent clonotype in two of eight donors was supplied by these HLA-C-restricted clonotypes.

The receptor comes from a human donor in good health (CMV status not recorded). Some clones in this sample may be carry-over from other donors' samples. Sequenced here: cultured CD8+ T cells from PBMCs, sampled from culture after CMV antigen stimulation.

The base sequence is TGCAGTGCTAGACTTGGGACACTCTATGGCTACACCTTC. This gives the protein CSARLGTLYGYTF. Recombination linked TRBV20-1 to TRBJ1-2; TRBD1 could be the D gene, as 6 bases match. CDR1 and CDR2 (DFQATT, SNEGSKA) derive from the germline V gene (reference sequence). Trimming at the junction amounts to 2 bases on V and 4 bases on J, and the germline ends lie 11 bases apart. The CDR3, cysteine through phenylalanine, is 13 amino acids long. Only CDR3 DNA remains: 39 bases, in frame from the first base.